This record concerns one T cell receptor beta chain sequence. The antigen it binds to is not known. No much larger clonotype is one base removed from it; base qualities were not supplied. This record belongs to a study of PD-1 blockade in classical Hodgkin lymphoma (dated by TCRdb to about 2020). With respect to the entire study: Nivolumab dosing was 3 mg/kg intravenously every 2 weeks, continuing until either disease progression or unacceptable toxicity. To define a peripheral blood immune signature of response to PD-1 blockade in classical Hodgkin lymphoma, the study combined TCR beta sequencing with CyTOF. On the study overall, not on this receptor specifically: Only a single clinical trial cohort was studied, and what caused the repertoire differences, possibly disease activity or prior therapy, remained undefined. Newly diagnosed patients were reported to have lower baseline TCR diversity than healthy donors, and relapsed/refractory patients were reported to have lower baseline TCR diversity still. CD4+ but not CD8+ TCR diversity rose significantly by C4D1 (p=0.0027 vs p=0.16), most apparent in complete responders (p=0.02). Among trial patients, those achieving complete response had baseline diversity similar to that of newly diagnosed patients, while diversity was significantly lower in partial responders and progressors. Lower diversity was observed in patients in whom nivolumab was started less than 1 year after ASCT, and these patients were excluded from later analyses so that confounding by immune reconstitution would be avoided.

The time point label corresponds to: cycle 4 day 1 (C4D1), after 6 weeks of nivolumab. Every trial patient had relapsed following autologous stem cell transplantation, and prior brentuximab vedotin exposure was what differed among cohorts A, B and C. The trial cohort was composed of around 60 patients with relapsed/refractory classical Hodgkin lymphoma, for whom complete response, partial response or progressive disease was recorded as best overall response. In the multi-cohort phase II CheckMate 205 trial, trial patients received single-agent nivolumab. An independent review committee assessed best overall response using the 2007 International Working Group response criteria. PBMCs from the trial were collected at three points: immediately before nivolumab initiation (C1D1), and during therapy at cycle 2 day 1 and cycle 4 day 1. After peripheral blood was drawn into 8 mL Vacutainer Cell Preparation Tubes, PBMCs were isolated by centrifugation and then cryopreserved.

CDR1 SGDLS and CDR2 YYNGEE are derived from the germline V gene. V was cut back by 1 base and J by 4 bases, leaving a gap of 11 bases between them. Spanning cysteine to phenylalanine, the CDR3 consists of 14 amino acids. Left in the record is the CDR3 DNA by itself, 42 bases read in frame from the first base. Genomic DNA was isolated using the Qiagen DNeasy kit from unsorted PBMCs as well as from negatively selected CD4+ and CD8+ fractions. Amplification of TCR beta CDR3 regions was done by immunoSEQ multiplex PCR with primers that anneal to V and J segments. A synthetic immune receptor repertoire was used to minimize amplification bias, and remaining bias was computationally removed after sequencing. Per the original workflow: Custom Python scripts were used to quantify repertoire diversity as the Shannon entropy index. Unsorted, CD4+ and CD8+ repertoires were analyzed separately, except in combined analyses where CD4+ and CD8+ sequences were merged in silico. Clonal expansion was defined as a frequency increase of at least 2-fold after treatment compared with C1D1, and clones undetected at baseline were assigned a pseudocount of 0.5. Clones with 0 or 1 copy at C1D1 were classified as singleton clones, and clones with 2 or more copies were classified as non-singleton clones. By matching protein sequences in sorted samples from the same patient, clones expanded in unsorted samples were annotated as CD4+, CD8+ or unknown. Wilcoxon tests on paired samples were used to test changes in diversity from C1D1 to C4D1. The source is immuneACCESS, and TCRdb retained only in-frame sequences with V and J called. Part of the clones is not carried over; for the studies checked, unresolved V genes explain less than half of this, and the remainder is unexplained. The V and J calls and clone size come from that table; D and trimming were worked out from the DNA. The sample contains over 75,000 clones, 90% of them found a single time. The ten largest clonotypes hold approximately 2.9% of the sample.

The sequences come from peripheral blood mononuclear cells (PBMCs), collected before the fourth cycle of nivolumab. The rearranged segments are TRBV9 and TRBJ2-5, and the D gene may be TRBD1, 6 bases matching. This clonotype was obtained from a human donor with classical Hodgkin lymphoma. The CDR3 protein: CASSVKGDPETQYF. The DNA reads as follows: TGTGCCAGCAGCGTAAAGGGGGATCCAGAGACCCAGTACTTC.